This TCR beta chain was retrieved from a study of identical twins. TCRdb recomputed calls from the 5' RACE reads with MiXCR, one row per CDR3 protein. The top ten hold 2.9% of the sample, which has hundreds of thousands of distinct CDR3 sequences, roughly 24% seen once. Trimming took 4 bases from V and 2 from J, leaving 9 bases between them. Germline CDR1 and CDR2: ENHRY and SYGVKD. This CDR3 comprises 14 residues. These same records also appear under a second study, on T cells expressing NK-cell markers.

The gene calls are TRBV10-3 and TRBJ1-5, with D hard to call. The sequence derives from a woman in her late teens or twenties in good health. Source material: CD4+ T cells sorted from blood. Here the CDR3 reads CAISAGMGNQPQHF. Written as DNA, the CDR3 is TGTGCCATCAGTGCGGGGATGGGCAATCAGCCCCAGCATTTT.